The 29 T cell receptor beta chains in this list originate from one sample, sequenced in a study of cytomegalovirus exposure and HLA in healthy donors. Assay used: immunoSEQ multiplex PCR; TCRdb lists only in-frame clones, some missing. The sample yields approximately 200,000 clones, 90% to 95% seen once. Source material: PBMCs. Receptor source: a woman aged 18-29 years in good health and CMV-seronegative.

The rearrangement joins TRBV29-1 to TRBJ2-7; D remains unclear. V was shortened by 4 bases and J by 3 bases, with 10 bases between the two germline ends. This CDR3 is built from 12 residues. In germline, CDR1 is SQVTM, CDR2 ANQGSEA. DNA for the CDR3: TGCAGCGTTGTATCGGCAGGCTACGAGCAGTACTTC. Its translation: CSVVSAGYEQYF.

This clone came up a few times. V and J are TRBV18 and TRBJ1-2, with D perhaps matching TRBD1 (6 bases). The CDR3 runs to 13 residues. The germline gives CDR1 KGHSH, CDR2 LQKENI. V lost 2 bases, J lost 4 bases, and 8 bases lay in between. This CDR3 is CASSPDRIYGYTF. The CDR3 bases are TGTGCCAGCTCACCAGACAGGATCTATGGCTACACCTTC.

This chain joins TRBV6-6 and TRBJ2-3; TRBD2 is a possible D gene (5 bases). The CDR3 loop spans 11 amino acids. CDR1 and CDR2 (germline): MNHNY, SVGAGI (reference sequence). Between the trimmed V and J ends, which lost 10 bases and 3 bases, there was a span of 8 bases. The chain's CDR3 is CATTGTDTQYF. In DNA, the CDR3 is TGTGCCACGACGGGGACAGATACGCAGTATTTT.

The CDR3 loop is CASSLPMNTEAFF. The CDR3 DNA follows: TGTGCCAGCAGCCTACCGATGAACACTGAAGCTTTCTTT. The genes are TRBV5-6 and TRBJ1-1; the D is unclear. CDR1 is SGHDT, CDR2 YYEEEE, per germline. V lost 4 bases, J lost 0 bases, and 7 bases lay in between. The CDR3 totals 13 residues.

The chain recombines TRBV5-1 with TRBJ1-1; D possibly corresponds to TRBD1 (6 bases). The V gene's germline CDR1 is SGHRS and CDR2 YFSETQ. The CDR3 runs to 16 residues. V lost 1 base and J lost 1, with 14 bases in between. CDR3 residues: CASSLYVGGSNTEAFF. The CDR3 DNA follows: TGCGCCAGCAGCTTGTACGTTGGGGGCTCGAACACTGAAGCTTTCTTT.

The chain combines TRBV12-5 with TRBJ2-7; 9 nucleotides line up with TRBD1. Germline-derived CDR1 and CDR2 are LGHNT and FRNRAP. This CDR3 comprises 14 residues. The trim removed 6 bases at V and 6 bases at J, leaving 9 bases unmatched. This CDR3 is CASGLWPTGGEQYF. The DNA of the CDR3 is TGTGCTAGTGGGTTATGGCCGACAGGGGGCGAGCAGTACTTC.

The CDR3 coding sequence is TGTGCCAGCAGCTTAGGGACAGGGGGGAATAGCAATCAGCCCCAGCATTTT. It translates to CASSLGTGGNSNQPQHF. The V gene is TRBV13, the J gene TRBJ1-5; TRBD1 matches 9 bases. Germline CDR1 is PRHDT and CDR2 is FYEKMQ (reference sequence). The CDR3 spans 17 residues. With V trimmed by 0 bases and J by 0 bases, 3 bases remained unmatched.

This chain links TRBV11-2 with TRBJ2-2; no reliable D call. From germline, CDR1 is SGHAT and CDR2 FQNNGV. V was pared by 4 bases and J by 5 bases, with 11 bases between. The CDR3 contains 14 residues. CDR3: CASSSQVSTGELFF. The CDR3 region has the DNA TGTGCCAGCAGCTCCCAGGTATCAACCGGGGAGCTGTTTTTT.

V is TRBV29-1 and J is TRBJ1-6; the D gene is possibly TRBD1 (5 bases). V lost 6 bases and J lost 0, with 12 bases in between. CDR3 length: 15 amino acids. Per the germline V gene, CDR1 is SQVTM and CDR2 is ANQGSEA. CDR3 protein: CSVRDGSSYNSPLHF. In DNA form, the CDR3 reads TGCAGCGTGAGGGACGGGAGCTCCTATAATTCACCCCTCCACTTT. Together with reference TRBV29-1 and TRBJ1-6, the CDR3 gives the full variable domain: SAVISQKPSRDICQRGTSLTIQCQVDSQVTMMFWYRQQPGQSLTLIATANQGSEATYESGFVIDKFPISRPNLTFSTLTVSNMSPEDSSIYLCSVRDGSSYNSPLHFGNGTRLTVT.

The chain uses TRBV18 and TRBJ2-7; 7 positions match TRBD1. After removal of 2 bases from V and 1 base from J, the junction contained 8 bases not matched to a gene. Germline lookup yields CDR1 KGHSH and CDR2 LQKENI. The CDR3 spans 16 residues. The CDR3 loop is CASSPLGGGTSYEQYF. The DNA of the CDR3 is TGTGCCAGCTCACCATTAGGGGGCGGTACTTCCTACGAGCAGTACTTC. The variable domain in full, completed from reference TRBV18 and TRBJ2-7, reads NAGVMQNPRHLVRRRGQEARLRCSPMKGHSHVYWYRQLPEEGLKFMVYLQKENIIDESGMPKERFSAEFPKEGPSILRIQQVVRGDSAAYFCASSPLGGGTSYEQYFGPGTRLTVT.

The rearrangement uses TRBV5-1 and TRBJ2-3; 8 bases fit TRBD2. The CDR3 extends over 16 amino acids. V lost 5 bases and J lost 2; bases outside the gene matches: 10. Germline V CDR1 and CDR2: SGHRS, YFSETQ. The CDR3: CASRSGLAGLTDTQYF. Written as DNA, the CDR3 is TGCGCCAGCAGATCCGGGTTAGCGGGACTCACAGATACGCAGTATTTT.

The DNA for the CDR3 is TGTGCCAGCAGCACACGACCGACAGGGAACAACACTGAAGCTTTCTTT. This encodes CASSTRPTGNNTEAFF. This sequence joins TRBV21-1 and TRBJ1-1; the table calls TRBD1, which could not be checked here. TRBV21-1 is an annotated pseudogene. The CDR3 contains 16 residues.

The J gene is TRBJ2-1, the V gene TRBV19; 8 bases fit TRBD2. V shed 5 bases, J shed 0 bases, and the junction held 6 bases outside the gene matches. Germline CDR1 and CDR2: LNHDA and SQIVND (reference sequence). CDR3 length: 16 amino acids. CDR3 DNA: TGTGCCAGTAGTGCGGGAGGCTCCAGCTCCTACAATGAGCAGTTCTTC. Residues: CASSAGGSSSYNEQFF.

The J gene is TRBJ2-7, the V gene TRBV28; 12 nucleotides align to TRBD2. The germline V gene has CDR1 MDHEN and CDR2 SYDVKM. The CDR3 length is 16 residues. V was clipped by 3 bases and J by 2 bases; unmatched bases: 5. Written as DNA, the CDR3 is TGTGCCAGCAGTTTGGCATGGACTAGCGGGACCTACGAGCAGTACTTC. Encoded protein: CASSLAWTSGTYEQYF.

The chain links TRBV13 to TRBJ2-7; 11 bases agree with TRBD2. Germline CDR1 and CDR2: PRHDT and FYEKMQ (reference sequence). This CDR3 region has 18 residues. Trimming took 4 bases from V and 7 from J; bases not matched to a gene: 18. The CDR3 region has the DNA TGTGCCAGCAGCTATCGCCCCCAACTAGCGGGAGAGGTGGGGGAGCAGTACTTC. It translates to CASSYRPQLAGEVGEQYF.

The rearrangement links TRBV5-4 to TRBJ2-1, with D hard to call. V gave up 3 bases and J gave up 4 bases, with 11 bases separating them. The CDR3 runs to 14 residues. Germline values: CDR1 SGHNT, CDR2 YYREEE (reference sequence). CDR3 bases: TGTGCCAGCAGCTCCGAGAACCGTTACAATGAGCAGTTCTTC. As protein: CASSSENRYNEQFF.

This chain uses TRBV11-2 with TRBJ1-2, with 8 nucleotides matching TRBD1. The CDR3 loop spans 18 amino acids. The germline V gene encodes CDR1 SGHAT and CDR2 FQNNGV. Trimming took 2 bases from V and 3 from J; bases not matched to a gene: 14. The CDR3 loop is CASSLRGLVAGGDYGYTF. The DNA for the CDR3 is TGTGCCAGCAGCTTACGAGGCTTGGTGGCAGGGGGCGACTATGGCTACACCTTC.

This clone showed up just once. The CDR3 spells CASSPGDYNEQFF. CDR3 bases: TGTGCCAGCAGCCCAGGCGACTACAATGAGCAGTTCTTC. This sequence joins TRBV13 and TRBJ2-1; D is uncertain. The V and J ends lost 5 bases and 3 bases respectively, with 8 bases between them. Germline V gene data show CDR1 as PRHDT and CDR2 as FYEKMQ (reference sequence). The CDR3 has 13 amino acids.

This chain joins TRBV4-1 and TRBJ1-1; the D is unclear. The germline V gene has CDR1 MGHRA and CDR2 YSYEKL. The CDR3 spans 14 residues. The ends were cut back, 0 bases at V and 5 bases at J, with 10 bases in the middle. The chain's CDR3 is CASSQDGRRTEAFF. The CDR3, as DNA: TGCGCCAGCAGCCAAGATGGCAGGAGGACTGAAGCTTTCTTT.

The chain joins TRBV5-1 to TRBJ1-1; 7 bases are shared with TRBD1. Germline CDR1 SGHRS, CDR2 YFSETQ. Trimming took 3 bases from V and 1 from J; bases not matched to a gene: 6. CDR3 size: 15 residues. CDR3 in amino acids: CASSYGRQGNTEAFF. CDR3 nucleotide sequence: TGCGCCAGCAGCTATGGGCGACAGGGGAACACTGAAGCTTTCTTT.

The chain employs TRBV15 and TRBJ2-3, with TRBD2 matching over 15 bases. Germline trimming cut 6 bases from V and 1 base from J; bases unmatched to any gene: 8. The germline CDR1 and CDR2 sequences are LNHNV and YYDKDF (reference sequence). This CDR3 is 18 amino acids long. The CDR3 sequence: CATRVGLAGGPRTDTQYF. The CDR3 nucleotides are TGTGCCACCAGGGTAGGACTAGCGGGAGGGCCTCGCACAGATACGCAGTATTTT.

The sample holds one count of this clone. The gene calls are TRBV5-1 and TRBJ2-5, with 12 positions matching TRBD2. From germline, CDR1 is SGHRS and CDR2 YFSETQ. The CDR3 has 15 residues. V lost 4 bases to trimming and J lost 5 bases; unmatched junction nucleotides: 6. The CDR3 coding sequence is TGCGCCAGCAGCCAGACTAGCGGGAGTGCGGAGACCCAGTACTTC. Translated: CASSQTSGSAETQYF.

This chain joins TRBV27 and TRBJ2-3; D is uncertain. CDR3 length: 13 amino acids. Trimming removed 3 bases at V and 4 bases at J, with 8 bases between. Germline-derived CDR1 and CDR2 are MNHEY and SMNVEV (reference sequence). CDR3 bases: TGTGCCAGCAGTTTCCTCGGTTCAGATACGCAGTATTTT. Its protein is CASSFLGSDTQYF.

The rearrangement uses TRBV28 and TRBJ2-7, with 7 bases matching TRBD1. The CDR3 is 15 amino acids. Germline CDR1 MDHEN, CDR2 SYDVKM. V shed 6 bases and J 5 bases; nucleotides not matched to a gene: 13. The DNA of the CDR3 is TGTGCCAGCAGACCTCGACAGGGAAGAAAAAACGAGCAGTACTTC. It encodes CASRPRQGRKNEQYF. The variable domain in full, completed from reference TRBV28 and TRBJ2-7, reads DVKVTQSSRYLVKRTGEKVFLECVQDMDHENMFWYRQDPGLGLRLIYFSYDVKMKEKGDIPEGYSVSREKKERFSLILESASTNQTSMYLCASRPRQGRKNEQYFGPGTRLTVT.

This chain links TRBV5-6 with TRBJ2-2, with a weak D call TRBD1 (5 bases). Trimming took off 4 bases at V and 1 base at J, with 11 bases between the two ends. This CDR3 spans 15 amino acids. Germline lookup yields CDR1 SGHDT and CDR2 YYEEEE. The CDR3 nucleotides are TGTGCCAGCAGCCCCCTAAGGGGGAACACCGGGGAGCTGTTTTTT. This sequence encodes CASSPLRGNTGELFF.

This chain uses TRBV11-1 with TRBJ2-7; 9 bases match TRBD2. This CDR3 is built from 16 residues. The trim removed 5 bases at V and 0 bases at J, leaving 8 bases unmatched. Germline CDR1 SGHAT, CDR2 FQDESV (reference sequence). CDR3 nucleotides: TGTGCCAGCAGCCCCCGACTAGCGGTACTCTCCTACGAGCAGTACTTC. Translation gives CASSPRLAVLSYEQYF.

The genes are TRBV27 and TRBJ2-7; D might be TRBD1 (5 bases). V was cut by 0 bases and J by 4 bases, with 19 bases left in between. This CDR3 is 17 amino acids long. Germline CDR1 MNHEY, CDR2 SMNVEV (reference sequence). The CDR3 sequence: CASSLSGASTDFYEQYF. The CDR3 DNA reads as TGTGCCAGCAGTTTATCAGGCGCATCGACAGATTTTTACGAGCAGTACTTC.

The V and J genes are TRBV6-6 and TRBJ2-7, with D possibly matching TRBD1 (5 bases). The CDR3 is 15 residues long. Deletions cut 7 bases from V and 6 bases from J, with 22 bases between. Germline CDR1 is MNHNY and CDR2 is SVGAGI (reference sequence). As DNA, the CDR3 is TGTGCCAGCATCCGATTGACAGTCGACCGGGTCGAGCAGTACTTC. Amino acids: CASIRLTVDRVEQYF.

V usage is TRBV7-8 and J usage is TRBJ2-1, with 10 positions matching TRBD2. CDR3 length: 16 residues. Germline assignment: CDR1 SGHVS and CDR2 FQNEAQ. The junction had 6 bases not matched to a gene; V was cut back by 1 base and J by 6 bases. The CDR3 here is CASSLVGIAGGNEQFF. CDR3 nucleotides: TGTGCCAGCAGCTTAGTTGGAATAGCGGGAGGCAATGAGCAGTTCTTC.